This T cell receptor beta chain derives from a study of Ad26.COV2.S vaccination and SARS-CoV-2 variants. Study-wide context: By the intramuscular route, Ad26.COV2.S was given once, or twice 56 days apart.

As regards this clone: Antigen: not known.

The V and J ends lost 2 bases and 2 bases respectively, with 25 bases between them. This CDR3 spans 21 amino acids. CDR1 and CDR2 (germline): SGHTA, FQGTGA. Overall study findings and caveats: The breadth of spike-specific CD8+ and CD4+ T cell responses after vaccination was reportedly substantial.

Some clones are missing from TCRdb's copy, which holds only in-frame ones; the method was immunoSEQ multiplex PCR. This table holds some 350,000 clones, approximately 87% found once. Treatment specified: around 19 received Ad26.COV2.S at low or high dose, single or two shots; about 5 received placebo; per-sample allocation not given. Sampling happened 63 days after the first vaccine or placebo injection. This specimen was peripheral blood, taken in a trial of Ad26.COV2.S vaccine versus placebo. The chain is built from TRBV7-3 and TRBJ2-6; D may be TRBD2 (5 bases). The sequence was collected from a person between 18 and 65 years old who received the Ad26.COV2.S COVID-19 vaccine or a placebo. CDR3 region: CASSLGYPGNLIGTGANVLTF. As DNA, the CDR3 is TGTGCCAGCAGCTTAGGATACCCCGGGAACCTCATCGGAACTGGGGCCAACGTCCTGACTTTC.